These 24 T cell receptor beta chains came from one sample sequenced in a study of vaccination and CD4 T cells after COVID-19. Sequencing of cultured CD4+ T cell DNA used the Oncomine TCR Beta short-read assay. TCRdb fed the PCR reads into MiXCR, producing one record per CDR3 protein. This table holds about 5,200 distinct CDR3 sequences, approximately 29% found once. These receptors' targets are unknown. Noted treatment: roughly ten-day PBMC culture with coronavirus spike peptide pools or control peptides (ViraFEST assay). Sequences were derived from CD4+ T cells from blood, cultured in vitro, sampled after SARS-CoV-2 vaccination. These receptors originate from a human donor who had recovered from COVID-19.

The V and J genes are TRBV2 and TRBJ1-2; TRBD1 matches 9 bases. From germline, CDR1 is SNHLY and CDR2 FYNNEI. The V segment lost 4 bases and the J segment 4 bases; nucleotides outside the gene matches: 4. The length of the CDR3 is 14 residues. The CDR3 here is CASSVGTGLYGYTF. Written as DNA, the CDR3 is TGTGCCAGCAGTGTAGGGACAGGGCTCTATGGCTACACCTTC.

A few counts support this clonotype. The chain has TRBV20-1 and TRBJ2-3, with 10 bases lining up with TRBD1. Trimming at V came to 4 bases and at J to 2 bases, leaving 12 bases not matched to a gene. The CDR3 is made up of 17 amino acids. Germline V CDR1 and CDR2: DFQATT, SNEGSKA (reference sequence). The CDR3 region has the DNA TGCAGTGCTAACAGAGCGGGACAGGGGATATCCACAGATACGCAGTATTTT. Amino acid sequence: CSANRAGQGISTDTQYF.

This clonotype was detected only a few times. J is TRBJ2-3 and V is TRBV7-3; 11 bases match TRBD2. CDR1 is SGHTA, CDR2 FQGTGA, per germline. The J segment lost 3 bases and the V segment lost 4 bases, leaving 6 bases of the junction unmatched. The CDR3 extends over 16 amino acids. The CDR3 coding sequence is TGTGCCAGCAGCTACCTAGCGGGGGGCCGTACAGATACGCAGTATTTT. It is translated as CASSYLAGGRTDTQYF.

This clonotype is judged medium-sized. V and J are TRBV6-1 and TRBJ2-7, with 8 positions matching TRBD1. The CDR3 spans 15 residues. V shed 6 bases, J shed 3 bases, and the junction held 10 bases outside the gene matches. CDR1 is MNHNS and CDR2 is SASEGT in the germline V gene. The CDR3 reads CASSEMTGVLYEQYF. The DNA for the CDR3 is TGTGCCAGCAGCGAGATGACAGGGGTCCTCTACGAGCAGTACTTC.

The genes are TRBV11-3 and TRBJ2-1; 11 nucleotides align to TRBD1. Trimming removed 2 bases from V and 6 bases from J; junction bases left unmatched: 9. The CDR3 sequence is 17 residues long. CDR1 SGHNT and CDR2 YENEEA come from the germline V gene. The CDR3 region has the DNA TGTGCCAGCAGCTTATTTGCCGGGACAGGGGGAGGCAATGAGCAGTTCTTC. Encoded protein: CASSLFAGTGGGNEQFF.

The sample holds a few counts of this clonotype. This sequence joins TRBV20-1 and TRBJ2-7; TRBD2 aligns across 7 bases. The germline V gene has CDR1 DFQATT and CDR2 SNEGSKA (reference sequence). This CDR3 has 17 residues. V was pared by 1 base and J by 0 bases, with 12 bases of the junction left unmatched. The CDR3 is CSARAVSGTSDSYEQYF. As DNA, the CDR3 is TGCAGTGCTAGAGCGGTGTCCGGAACTAGCGACTCCTACGAGCAGTACTTC.

This clonotype occurred a few times. This chain joins TRBV6-4 and TRBJ2-7; D is perhaps TRBD2 (5 bases). The CDR3 runs 15 residues. V shed 10 bases and J shed 3 bases, with 22 bases lying between them. Germline values: CDR1 MRHNA, CDR2 SNTAGT. CDR3 sequence: CANPLNRDFIYEQYF. In DNA, the CDR3 is TGTGCCAACCCCCTAAACCGGGATTTTATCTACGAGCAGTACTTC.

This chain joins TRBV4-3 and TRBJ1-1; D call uncertain. The germline V gene has CDR1 LGHNA and CDR2 YSLEER. This CDR3 has 18 residues. V was shortened by 2 bases and J by 0 bases, with 19 bases between the two germline ends. Here the CDR3 DNA reads TGCGCCAGCAGCCAAACGGACCGGCCCCCTTGGATGAACACTGAAGCTTTCTTT. Encoded protein: CASSQTDRPPWMNTEAFF.

This clonotype is medium-sized. V usage is TRBV20-1 and J usage is TRBJ1-5; TRBD1 is a possible D gene (5 bases). This CDR3 is 13 amino acids long. CDR1 and CDR2 from the germline V gene are DFQATT and SNEGSKA (reference sequence). The V and J ends lost 3 bases and 5 bases respectively, with 11 bases between them. The CDR3 sequence: CSARSRVDQPQHF. The CDR3 bases are TGCAGTGCTAGGTCCAGGGTAGATCAGCCCCAGCATTTT.

This clonotype was detected a few times. CDR3 sequence reads: CASSRTGNTEAFF. CDR3 DNA: TGTGCCAGCAGCCGAACAGGAAACACTGAAGCTTTCTTT. V gene TRBV27 combines with J gene TRBJ1-1; D is possibly TRBD1 (5 bases). Germline CDR1 and CDR2: MNHEY and SMNVEV (reference sequence). Deletions cut 6 bases from V and 2 bases from J, with 10 bases between. This CDR3 region has 13 residues.

The chain combines TRBV6-2 or TRBV6-3 with TRBJ1-2; 8 bases fit TRBD1. With V trimmed by 2 bases and J by 7 bases, 9 bases remained unmatched. Germline V gene lookup returns CDR1 MNHEY and CDR2 SVGEGT. This CDR3 spans 15 amino acids. DNA for the CDR3: TGTGCCAGCAGTTACGAGGGCAGGGGGCGCGGTGGCTACACCTTC. Its translation: CASSYEGRGRGGYTF.

This clonotype was counted only a few times. CDR3 in DNA: TGTGCCACCAGCAGAGATGGGAATGAGCAGTTCTTC. Translation gives CATSRDGNEQFF. The chain uses TRBV15 and TRBJ2-1; D ambiguous. Germline CDR1 is LNHNV and CDR2 is YYDKDF (reference sequence). Trimming cost V 0 bases and J 7 bases, with 4 bases left between them. The CDR3 extends over 12 amino acids.

This clonotype has a handful of counts. The chain couples TRBV6-5 to TRBJ1-2, with 8 bases identical to TRBD1. Germline V gene sequence: CDR1 MNHEY, CDR2 SVGAGI. The CDR3 has 15 amino acids. Losses at the gene ends were 2 bases for V and 3 bases for J; bases not matched to a gene: 5. CDR3 bases: TGTGCCAGCAGTTACCAGACAGGGGCCTACTATGGCTACACCTTC. Amino acids: CASSYQTGAYYGYTF.

This clonotype occurred a few times. V is TRBV20-1 and J is TRBJ2-1, with 11 bases matching TRBD2. V lost 6 bases and J lost 7; bases outside the gene matches: 11. The CDR3 extends over 15 amino acids. Germline-derived CDR1 and CDR2 are DFQATT and SNEGSKA (reference sequence). CDR3 region: CSAHTSSGRSNEQFF. CDR3 nucleotide sequence: TGCAGTGCCCATACTTCTAGCGGGAGGTCTAATGAGCAGTTCTTC.

The chain is built from TRBV7-3 and TRBJ1-6; no reliable D call. The length of the CDR3 is 13 residues. Trimming pared 5 bases from V and 6 bases from J, leaving 8 bases between. CDR1 and CDR2 (germline): SGHTA, FQGTGA. The CDR3, as DNA: TGTGCCAGCAGCCCTTCAGTTAATTCACCCCTCCACTTT. Protein sequence: CASSPSVNSPLHF.

This clonotype has more than one count but fewer than ten. The V and J genes are TRBV28 and TRBJ2-7; D is possibly TRBD2 (6 bases). V lost 3 bases, J lost 2 bases, and 20 bases lay in between. The CDR3 is 17 amino acids. Germline V gene data show CDR1 as MDHEN and CDR2 as SYDVKM. The CDR3 DNA is TGTGCCAGCAGTTTGGACGACATTGGGGACTTAACCTACGAGCAGTACTTC. It is translated as CASSLDDIGDLTYEQYF. Supplemented by reference TRBV28 and TRBJ2-7, the full variable domain reads DVKVTQSSRYLVKRTGEKVFLECVQDMDHENMFWYRQDPGLGLRLIYFSYDVKMKEKGDIPEGYSVSREKKERFSLILESASTNQTSMYLCASSLDDIGDLTYEQYFGPGTRLTVT.

This clonotype occurred once. The rearrangement joins TRBV6-5 to TRBJ2-1; 11 nucleotides agree with TRBD2. The germline V gene encodes CDR1 MNHEY and CDR2 SVGAGI. The CDR3 contains 16 residues. The ends lost 0 bases at V and 7 bases at J; junction bases unmatched: 5. The CDR3 nucleotides are TGTGCCAGCAGTTACTCTAGCGGGGGGGCAAGAAATGAGCAGTTCTTC. Amino acid sequence: CASSYSSGGARNEQFF.

Notes on this clonotype: Germline and junction disagree at one end, which may indicate a read error. This chain uses TRBV7-2 with TRBJ2-7; 9 bases are a match to TRBD1. From germline, CDR1 is SGHTA and CDR2 FQGNSA. This CDR3 contains 14 residues. The CDR3 DNA is TGTGCCAGCAGCCTTTGGACAGGGGCCTACGGGCAGTACTTC. Residues: CASSLWTGAYGQYF.

V is TRBV28 and J is TRBJ1-2; D unclear. CDR1 and CDR2 from the germline V gene are MDHEN and SYDVKM. Trimming stripped 6 bases from V and 0 bases from J, with 2 bases between. The CDR3 has 11 amino acids. This chain's CDR3 is CASSTNYGYTF. In DNA, the CDR3 is TGTGCCAGCAGCACTAACTATGGCTACACCTTC.

J is TRBJ2-3 and V is TRBV20-1; TRBD2 might be the D (5 bases). Germline V gene sequence: CDR1 DFQATT, CDR2 SNEGSKA (reference sequence). With 1 base removed from V and 2 bases from J, the gap between germline ends came to 10 bases. The CDR3 is made up of 14 amino acids. The CDR3: CSARVPGFTDTQYF. In nucleotides, the CDR3 is TGCAGTGCTAGAGTGCCGGGGTTCACAGATACGCAGTATTTT.

The chain uses TRBV2 and TRBJ1-6; D gene unclear. V lost 7 bases, J lost 9 bases, and 10 bases lay in between. The CDR3 runs 12 residues. Germline V CDR1 and CDR2: SNHLY, FYNNEI. The DNA for the CDR3 is TGTGCCAGCACCAGTACGGGTTCACCCCTCCACTTT. The encoded protein is CASTSTGSPLHF. The whole variable domain, filled in from reference TRBV2 and TRBJ1-6, reads EPEVTQTPSHQVTQMGQEVILRCVPISNHLYFYWYRQILGQKVEFLVSFYNNEISEKSEIFDDQFSVERPDGSNFTLKIRSTKLEDSAMYFCASTSTGSPLHFGNGTRLTVT.

This clonotype was counted between two and nine times. The chain employs TRBV29-1 and TRBJ2-7; weak D call: TRBD1 (6 bases). Germline lookup yields CDR1 SQVTM and CDR2 ANQGSEA. Between the trimmed V and J ends, which lost 4 bases and 3 bases, there was a span of 10 bases. The CDR3 consists of 12 residues. The CDR3 is CSVGQEVYEQYF. CDR3 DNA sequence: TGCAGCGTTGGACAGGAGGTCTACGAGCAGTACTTC.

This clonotype rates as medium-sized. One end of the junction does not line up with germline, which may come from a read error. The J gene is TRBJ1-2, the V gene TRBV7-8; 11 bases are shared with TRBD1. The CDR3 has 15 residues. Germline V gives CDR1 SGHVS, CDR2 FQNEAQ. CDR3 bases: TGTGCCAGCAGCTTCCGGGGACAGGGGGGCTATCGCTACACCTTC. As protein: CASSFRGQGGYRYTF. The variable domain in full, with the rest retrieved from reference TRBV7-8 and TRBJ1-2, is GAGVSQSPRYKVAKRGQDVALRCDPISGHVSLFWYQQALGQGPEFLTYFQNEAQLDKSGLPSDRFFAERPEGSVSTLKIQRTQQEDSAVYLCASSFRGQGGYRYTFGSGTRLTVV.

J is TRBJ2-7 and V is TRBV6-5; no clear D gene. The CDR3 covers 15 residues. Deletions cut 3 bases from V and 3 bases from J, with 15 bases between. Germline V gene data show CDR1 as MNHEY and CDR2 as SVGAGI. The CDR3 reads CASSYTPHKNYEQYF. The CDR3 nucleotides are TGTGCCAGCAGTTATACCCCACACAAAAACTACGAGCAGTACTTC.